This is a list of T cell receptor beta chains from one sample in a study of shared clonotypes between healthy human individuals. Using immunoSEQ multiplex PCR, the repertoire was profiled, and TCRdb retains in-frame clones only, with some absent. The table includes 1,100,000 or so clones, 78% detected once. The sample comprised memory CD4+ T cells from PBMCs. The receptors stem from a man aged 18 to 30 in good health. Some clones in this sample may be carry-over from other donors' samples. The CDR3 runs from the conserved cysteine through the conserved F or W. The D gene is left open where the match is weak. Clone size is given for some rows only: seen once, a few or many times, or a class if the clone is expanded.

V	size	J	D	CDR3	DNA
TRBV19	many	TRBJ1-1	NA	CASSISMNTEAFF	TGTGCCAGTAGTATCAGCATGAACACTGAAGCTTTCTTT
TRBV10-3	NA	TRBJ2-7	NA	CAISESNVYEQYF	TGTGCCATCAGTGAGTCGAATGTGTACGAGCAGTACTTC
TRBV19	NA	TRBJ1-5	NA	CASTLYWGGASNQPQHF	TGTGCCAGTACCTTATACTGGGGAGGGGCCAGCAATCAGCCCCAGCATTTT
TRBV6-5	NA	TRBJ2-1	NA	CASSYFGTPGYEQFF	TGTGCCAGCAGTTACTTTGGGACCCCGGGGTATGAGCAGTTCTTC
TRBV2	NA	TRBJ1-2	NA	CASSRQSYGYTF	TGTGCCAGCTCCCGACAGAGCTATGGCTACACCTTC
TRBV5-1	NA	TRBJ1-4	TRBD1	CASSLTPQGASNEKLFF	TGCGCCAGCAGCCTGACTCCACAGGGGGCGTCTAATGAAAAACTGTTTTTT
TRBV11-2	NA	TRBJ2-6	NA	CASSLVGNPSGANVLTF	TGTGCCAGCAGCTTAGTGGGGAACCCCTCTGGGGCCAACGTCCTGACTTTC
TRBV5-1	NA	TRBJ2-1	TRBD2	CASSFTSGTYNEQFF	TGCGCCAGCAGCTTCACTAGCGGGACCTACAATGAGCAGTTCTTC
TRBV7-9	once	TRBJ2-7	TRBD1	CASSFLTGGAYEQYF	TGTGCCAGCAGCTTTCTGACAGGGGGAGCGTACGAGCAGTACTTC
TRBV2	NA	TRBJ2-7	NA	CASSTGADYEQYF	TGTGCCAGCAGTACTGGGGCAGACTACGAGCAGTACTTC
TRBV9	NA	TRBJ2-7	NA	CASSPLLAALTYEQYF	TGTGCCAGCAGCCCCCTCTTAGCCGCGCTAACCTACGAGCAGTACTTC
TRBV9	NA	TRBJ1-4	NA	CASSSAGRKNEKLFF	TGTGCCAGCAGCTCCGCGGGGAGGAAGAATGAAAAACTGTTTTTT
TRBV14	NA	TRBJ2-7	NA	CASSLQGGLGYEQYF	TGTGCCAGCAGCCTTCAGGGGGGCCTGGGGTACGAGCAGTACTTC
TRBV10-3	NA	TRBJ1-3	TRBD1	CAISGPGQNSGNTIYF	TGTGCCATCAGTGGGCCGGGACAGAACTCTGGAAACACCATATATTTT
TRBV28	NA	TRBJ2-4	NA	CASSLGGAGNIQYF	TGTGCCAGCAGTTTAGGGGGCGCAGGAAACATTCAGTACTTC
TRBV10-1	NA	TRBJ1-1	NA	CASSDGVNTEAFF	TGCGCCAGCAGTGATGGGGTGAACACTGAAGCTTTCTTT
TRBV9	NA	TRBJ2-1	NA	CASSVTSYSYNEQFF	TGTGCCAGCAGCGTTACCTCGTACTCCTACAATGAGCAGTTCTTC
TRBV4-2	NA	TRBJ2-6	NA	CASSQVLASGANVLTF	TGTGCCAGCAGCCAAGTATTAGCCTCTGGGGCCAACGTCCTGACTTTC
TRBV7-2	NA	TRBJ2-7	NA	CASSLGGSQRDQYF	TGTGCCAGCAGCTTAGGGGGATCCCAGCGAGATCAGTACTTC
TRBV14	few	TRBJ1-4	NA	CASSQATVRGNEKLFF	TGTGCCAGCAGCCAAGCGACAGTCCGCGGAAATGAAAAACTGTTTTTT
TRBV19	NA	TRBJ1-5	NA	CASSIGPGSNQPQHF	TGTGCCAGTAGTATAGGGCCGGGAAGCAATCAGCCCCAGCATTTT
TRBV29-1	NA	TRBJ1-1	NA	CSVEGDGGTEAFF	TGCAGCGTTGAAGGGGATGGGGGCACTGAAGCTTTCTTT
TRBV27	NA	TRBJ1-2	TRBD1	CASRGTQGPYGYTF	TGTGCCAGCAGGGGGACACAGGGGCCCTATGGCTACACCTTC
TRBV7-2	few	TRBJ1-5	NA	CASSFRRANQPQHF	TGTGCCAGCAGCTTTCGGAGGGCCAATCAGCCCCAGCATTTT
TRBV10-3	NA	TRBJ1-4	NA	CASSYSAGWGEKLFF	TGTGCCAGCAGTTACTCGGCAGGGTGGGGTGAAAAACTGTTTTTT
TRBV15	many	TRBJ1-1	NA	CATSRDLIQNTEAFF	TGTGCCACCAGCAGAGATCTGATCCAGAACACTGAAGCTTTCTTT
TRBV30	NA	TRBJ2-3	TRBD2	CAWSLAGGRPDTQYF	TGTGCCTGGAGTTTGGCGGGAGGGAGGCCAGATACGCAGTATTTT
TRBV28	once	TRBJ2-7	NA	CASSLRQAYEQYF	TGTGCCAGCAGTCTGCGACAGGCTTACGAGCAGTACTTC